Listed here are 2 T cell receptor beta chains from one sample, sequenced in a study of T cells expressing NK-cell markers. TCRdb reanalyzed the 5' RACE reads, giving one entry per CDR3 protein sequence and no DNA. The sample has 250,000 or so distinct CDR3 sequences. The sequencing input was blood T cells: a sorted CD56 or NKG2C T cell subset, CD4+ or CD8+ T cells, or bulk PBMC T cells (not recorded which). These receptors came from a woman between 18 and 70 years old in good health.

The chain has TRBV6-5 and TRBJ2-3. CDR1 is MNHEY, CDR2 SVGAGI, per germline. The CDR3 has 13 amino acids. CDR3 residues: CASSYGVPDTQYF.

This chain joins TRBV27 and TRBJ1-2. There are 14 residues in the CDR3. From germline, CDR1 is MNHEY and CDR2 SMNVEV (reference sequence). The CDR3 region is CASTPSQGRTGYTF.